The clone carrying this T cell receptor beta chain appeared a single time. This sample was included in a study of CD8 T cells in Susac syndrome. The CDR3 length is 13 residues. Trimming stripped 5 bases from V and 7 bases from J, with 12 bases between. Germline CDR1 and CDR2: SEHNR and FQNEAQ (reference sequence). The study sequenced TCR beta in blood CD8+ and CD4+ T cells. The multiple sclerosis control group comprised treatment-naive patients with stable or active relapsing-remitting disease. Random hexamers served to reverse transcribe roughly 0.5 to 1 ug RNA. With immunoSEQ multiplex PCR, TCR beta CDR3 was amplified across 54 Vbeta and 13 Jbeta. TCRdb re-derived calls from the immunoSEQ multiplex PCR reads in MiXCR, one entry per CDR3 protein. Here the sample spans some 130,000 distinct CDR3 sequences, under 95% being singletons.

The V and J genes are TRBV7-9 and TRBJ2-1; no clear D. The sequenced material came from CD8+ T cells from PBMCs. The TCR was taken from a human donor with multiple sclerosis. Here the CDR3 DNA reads TGTGCCAGCAGCCCAGCCGGGTATAATGAGCAGTTCTTC. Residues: CASSPAGYNEQFF.